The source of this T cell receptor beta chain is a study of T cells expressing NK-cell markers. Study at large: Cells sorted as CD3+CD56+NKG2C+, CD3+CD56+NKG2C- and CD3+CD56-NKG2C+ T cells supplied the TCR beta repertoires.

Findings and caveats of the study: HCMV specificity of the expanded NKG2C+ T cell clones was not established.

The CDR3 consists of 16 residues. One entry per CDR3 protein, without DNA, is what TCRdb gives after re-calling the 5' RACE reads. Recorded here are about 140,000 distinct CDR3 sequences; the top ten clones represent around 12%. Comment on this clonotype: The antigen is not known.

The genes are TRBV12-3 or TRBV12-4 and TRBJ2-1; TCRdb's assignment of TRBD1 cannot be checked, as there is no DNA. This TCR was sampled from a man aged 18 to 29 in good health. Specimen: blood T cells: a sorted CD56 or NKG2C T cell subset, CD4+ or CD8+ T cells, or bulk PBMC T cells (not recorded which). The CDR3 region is CASSFGGAAGYNEQFF.